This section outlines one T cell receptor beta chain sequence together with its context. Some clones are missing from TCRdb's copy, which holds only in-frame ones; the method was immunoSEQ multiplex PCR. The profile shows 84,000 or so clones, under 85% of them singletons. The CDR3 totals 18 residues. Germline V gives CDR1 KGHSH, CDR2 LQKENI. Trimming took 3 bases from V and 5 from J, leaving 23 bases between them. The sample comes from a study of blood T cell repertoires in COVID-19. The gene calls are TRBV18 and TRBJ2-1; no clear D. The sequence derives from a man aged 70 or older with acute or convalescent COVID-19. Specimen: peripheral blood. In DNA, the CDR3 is TGTGCCAGCTCACCGTGGGTAGATTACACCCTAGGCCACAATGAGCAGTTCTTC. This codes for CASSPWVDYTLGHNEQFF.